The rows below give T cell receptor beta chains drawn from one sample of a study of shared T cell receptors in the human thymus. Repertoires were generated with immunoSEQ multiplex PCR, while TCRdb's copy carries only in-frame clones and drops some. The repertoire holds hundreds of thousands of clones, with approximately 90% as singletons. Separately, the same data were catalogued under a study of human thymus T cells.

Sequencing input: thymocytes. The receptor set was obtained from a boy under two years old with a congenital heart defect. Both conserved end residues are part of each CDR3. A D gene is named only where the DNA matches it firmly.

V gene: TRBV27
J gene: TRBJ2-7
D gene: TRBD2
CDR3 protein: CASSLSTNRTSGISYEQYF

V gene: TRBV2
J gene: TRBJ2-7
D gene: TRBD2
CDR3 protein: CAGLYGREERYEQYF

V gene: TRBV5-5
J gene: TRBJ2-5
D gene: NA
CDR3 protein: CASSFGAGKETQYF

V gene: TRBV4-1
J gene: TRBJ2-5
D gene: TRBD2
CDR3 protein: CASSQDGSSGGEETQYF

V gene: TRBV6-4
J gene: TRBJ2-3
D gene: NA
CDR3 protein: CASSDSGRATDTQYF

V gene: TRBV13
J gene: TRBJ2-5
D gene: NA
CDR3 protein: CASSIGQQETQYF

V gene: TRBV27
J gene: TRBJ2-7
D gene: TRBD1
CDR3 protein: CASSLRDSRGAPYEQYF

V gene: TRBV20-1
J gene: TRBJ1-2
D gene: NA
CDR3 protein: CSGLGDGYTF

V gene: TRBV19
J gene: TRBJ2-7
D gene: NA
CDR3 protein: CASSIAPNTDEQYF

V gene: TRBV28
J gene: TRBJ2-3
D gene: TRBD2
CDR3 protein: CASSPRTSSEGADTQYF

V gene: TRBV6-4
J gene: TRBJ1-5
D gene: NA
CDR3 protein: CATRGQPQHF

V gene: TRBV4-3
J gene: TRBJ2-1
D gene: TRBD2
CDR3 protein: CASSQALRTSGTNEQFF

V gene: TRBV27
J gene: TRBJ1-2
D gene: TRBD1
CDR3 protein: CASSPTGTGTAYGYTF

V gene: TRBV5-1
J gene: TRBJ2-7
D gene: NA
CDR3 protein: CASSRLTRTQPYEQYF

V gene: TRBV15
J gene: TRBJ2-7
D gene: NA
CDR3 protein: CATSPGATYEQYF

V gene: TRBV9
J gene: TRBJ1-1
D gene: TRBD1
CDR3 protein: CASSVGGQADTEAFF

V gene: TRBV4-1
J gene: TRBJ2-1
D gene: TRBD2
CDR3 protein: CASSQTRTSGKGEQFF

V gene: TRBV7-6
J gene: TRBJ2-7
D gene: NA
CDR3 protein: CASSLLVEAYEQYF

V gene: TRBV29-1
J gene: TRBJ2-7
D gene: NA
CDR3 protein: CSAGGRDNSYEQYF

V gene: TRBV19
J gene: TRBJ2-7
D gene: NA
CDR3 protein: CASSIWGTRNYEQYF

V gene: TRBV7-9
J gene: TRBJ2-7
D gene: TRBD1
CDR3 protein: CASSLNRGYEQYF

V gene: TRBV27
J gene: TRBJ2-3
D gene: TRBD2
CDR3 protein: CASSLLAGSSTDTQYF

V gene: TRBV28
J gene: TRBJ2-7
D gene: NA
CDR3 protein: CASGPIGTRSYEQYF

V gene: TRBV30
J gene: TRBJ2-3
D gene: TRBD2
CDR3 protein: CAWSVAGGLTDTQYF

V gene: TRBV9
J gene: TRBJ2-4
D gene: NA
CDR3 protein: CASSVGSKGDIQYF

V gene: TRBV5-1
J gene: TRBJ2-3
D gene: NA
CDR3 protein: CASSLGAAGSYTQYF

V gene: TRBV30
J gene: TRBJ2-3
D gene: NA
CDR3 protein: CAWIRRGTSTDTQYF

V gene: TRBV18
J gene: TRBJ2-7
D gene: NA
CDR3 protein: CATLSDSSPYEQYF

V gene: TRBV6-5
J gene: TRBJ2-1
D gene: NA
CDR3 protein: CASSYGQGGEQFF

V gene: TRBV5-6
J gene: TRBJ1-2
D gene: NA
CDR3 protein: CASSDGQPNYGYTF

V gene: TRBV19
J gene: TRBJ1-5
D gene: NA
CDR3 protein: CASSIWGDQPQHF

V gene: TRBV19
J gene: TRBJ2-7
D gene: NA
CDR3 protein: CASSGGVYEQYF

V gene: TRBV4-3
J gene: TRBJ1-2
D gene: TRBD1
CDR3 protein: CASSHTGQDYGYTF

V gene: TRBV28
J gene: TRBJ2-7
D gene: NA
CDR3 protein: CASRPTGTQIYEQYF

V gene: TRBV19
J gene: TRBJ2-2
D gene: NA
CDR3 protein: CASRGERTGELFF

V gene: TRBV18
J gene: TRBJ2-7
D gene: TRBD2
CDR3 protein: CASSPIGLAASYEQYF

V gene: TRBV5-6
J gene: TRBJ1-2
D gene: TRBD1
CDR3 protein: CASSLATGTGYGYTF

V gene: TRBV25-1
J gene: TRBJ2-5
D gene: TRBD2
CDR3 protein: CASGEGTSGREETQYF

V gene: TRBV15
J gene: TRBJ1-5
D gene: TRBD1
CDR3 protein: CATSRRDRGGNQPQHF

V gene: TRBV11-2
J gene: TRBJ2-7
D gene: NA
CDR3 protein: CASSLVREQYF

V gene: TRBV2
J gene: TRBJ1-4
D gene: TRBD1
CDR3 protein: CASSVRQGLNEKLFF

V gene: TRBV10-3
J gene: TRBJ2-1
D gene: NA
CDR3 protein: CAISESETDNEQFF

V gene: TRBV4-3
J gene: TRBJ2-3
D gene: TRBD2
CDR3 protein: CASSQPPRRLAGVTDTQYF